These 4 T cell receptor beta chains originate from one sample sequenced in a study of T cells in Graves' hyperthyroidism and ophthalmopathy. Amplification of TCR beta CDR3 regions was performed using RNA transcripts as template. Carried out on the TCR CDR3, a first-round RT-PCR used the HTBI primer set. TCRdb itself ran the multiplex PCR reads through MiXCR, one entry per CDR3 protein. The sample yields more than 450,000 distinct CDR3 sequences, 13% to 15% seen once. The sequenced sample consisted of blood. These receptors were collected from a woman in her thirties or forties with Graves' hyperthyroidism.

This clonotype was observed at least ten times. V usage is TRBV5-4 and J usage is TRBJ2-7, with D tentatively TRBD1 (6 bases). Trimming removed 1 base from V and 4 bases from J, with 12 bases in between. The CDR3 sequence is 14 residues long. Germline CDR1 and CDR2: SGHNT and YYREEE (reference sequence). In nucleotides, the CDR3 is TGTGCCAGCAGCTTGACACAGGGTGGATACGAGCAGTACTTC. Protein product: CASSLTQGGYEQYF.

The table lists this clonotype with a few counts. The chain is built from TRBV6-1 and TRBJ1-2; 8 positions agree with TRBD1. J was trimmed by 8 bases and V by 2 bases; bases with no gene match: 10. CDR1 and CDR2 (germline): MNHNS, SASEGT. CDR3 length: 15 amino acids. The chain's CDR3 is CASSERAGGAGGYTF. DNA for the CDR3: TGTGCCAGCAGTGAAAGGGCAGGGGGCGCCGGGGGCTACACCTTC.

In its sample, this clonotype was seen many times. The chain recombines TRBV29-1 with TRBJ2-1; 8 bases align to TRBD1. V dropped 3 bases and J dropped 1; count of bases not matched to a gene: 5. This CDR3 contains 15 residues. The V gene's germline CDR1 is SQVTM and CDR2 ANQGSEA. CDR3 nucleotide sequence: TGCAGCGTTGAGTGGCGGGACAGGTCCTACAATGAGCAGTTCTTC. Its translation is CSVEWRDRSYNEQFF.

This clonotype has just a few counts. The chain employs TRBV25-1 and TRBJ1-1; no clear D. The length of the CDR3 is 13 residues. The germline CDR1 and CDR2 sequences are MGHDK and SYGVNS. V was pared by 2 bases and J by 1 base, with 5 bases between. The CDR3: CASSETQNTEAFF. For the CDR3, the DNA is TGTGCCAGCAGTGAAACGCAGAACACTGAAGCTTTCTTT. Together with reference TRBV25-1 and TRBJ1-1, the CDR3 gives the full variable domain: EADIYQTPRYLVIGTGKKITLECSQTMGHDKMYWYQQDPGMELHLIHYSYGVNSTEKGDLSSESTVSRIRTEHFPLTLESARPSHTSQYLCASSETQNTEAFFGQGTRLTVV.